A selection of T cell receptor beta chains follows, all from one sample in a study of blood T cell repertoires in COVID-19. TCRdb's copy holds only in-frame clones and misses some; the assay was immunoSEQ multiplex PCR. The profile shows roughly 260,000 clones, 87% of them singletons. The source material was peripheral blood. Every receptor here comes from a woman aged 45-60 years who had recovered from COVID-19. Each CDR3 is given with its conserved first and last residue. Fields, in order: CDR3 protein, V gene, J gene.

CDR3: CASSPFTGWGYEQFF
V: TRBV6-2/TRBV6-3
J: TRBJ2-1

CDR3: CASSPAQDNEQFF
V: TRBV18
J: TRBJ2-1

CDR3: CASSLSRGGGSPLHF
V: TRBV7-9
J: TRBJ1-6

CDR3: CASSYGTGRQETQYF
V: TRBV7-2
J: TRBJ2-5

CDR3: CSGSRGLGTEAFF
V: TRBV29-1
J: TRBJ1-1

CDR3: CASSFGQGIMETQYF
V: TRBV7-2
J: TRBJ2-5

CDR3: CAIPTVPYGYTF
V: TRBV6-6
J: TRBJ1-2

CDR3: CASSSPDRVEQFF
V: TRBV6-6
J: TRBJ2-1

CDR3: CASLVGRNTEAFF
V: TRBV6-5
J: TRBJ1-1

CDR3: CASSLVRVYEQYF
V: TRBV11-2
J: TRBJ2-7

CDR3: CAISEGQGAYYGYTF
V: TRBV10-3
J: TRBJ1-2

CDR3: CASSTIRGGSYEQYF
V: TRBV5-1
J: TRBJ2-7

CDR3: CASSLTSAGGRDTQYF
V: TRBV4-3
J: TRBJ2-3

CDR3: CASSSFRDRVYNEQFF
V: TRBV11-2
J: TRBJ2-1

CDR3: CASSFHLRQGKSPLPTYGYTF
V: TRBV12-1
J: TRBJ1-2

CDR3: CASGFSGVGDTQYF
V: TRBV2
J: TRBJ2-3

CDR3: CASSGGLLNTGELFF
V: TRBV5-1
J: TRBJ2-2

CDR3: CASSTDRDTEAFF
V: TRBV19
J: TRBJ1-1

CDR3: CASSLVRGSQYF
V: TRBV5-4
J: TRBJ2-5

CDR3: CATSDAAGTPETGELFF
V: TRBV24-1
J: TRBJ2-2

CDR3: CASSRTGSSEQFF
V: TRBV4-3
J: TRBJ2-1

CDR3: CASSKTGAQYSYEQYF
V: TRBV27
J: TRBJ2-7

CDR3: CASSFGGSYYEQYF
V: TRBV27
J: TRBJ2-7

CDR3: CASSDLLVRTGSYEQYF
V: TRBV7-9
J: TRBJ2-7

CDR3: CASSRDRDKTQYF
V: TRBV7-3
J: TRBJ2-5

CDR3: CASSSGATEAFF
V: TRBV11-2
J: TRBJ1-1

CDR3: CASSQAGGNGNTIYF
V: TRBV3-1/TRBV3-2
J: TRBJ1-3

CDR3: CASSFAGQLNTEAFF
V: TRBV5-1
J: TRBJ1-1

CDR3: CASSLDGQGSYEQYF
V: TRBV7-2
J: TRBJ2-7

CDR3: CASSQGAGNTIYF
V: TRBV4-3
J: TRBJ1-3

CDR3: CASRSRDRGRTQYF
V: TRBV28
J: TRBJ2-5

CDR3: CASSSPSSGSWHTQYF
V: TRBV28
J: TRBJ2-3

CDR3: CAISARGPSNQPQHF
V: TRBV10-3
J: TRBJ1-5

CDR3: CASSPGRGNTGELFF
V: TRBV5-6
J: TRBJ2-2

CDR3: CASSPGSTNYGYTF
V: TRBV27
J: TRBJ1-2

CDR3: CATSDPRTGSAFF
V: TRBV24-1
J: TRBJ1-1

CDR3: CASSSRDRSGYGYTF
V: TRBV28
J: TRBJ1-2

CDR3: CSVVDGRRYEQYF
V: TRBV29-1
J: TRBJ2-7

CDR3: CASSLYGDYYGYTF
V: TRBV5-4
J: TRBJ1-2

CDR3: CASSWGASGGTSTDTQYF
V: TRBV5-6
J: TRBJ2-3

CDR3: CASSYRVGQGAQGTEAFF
V: TRBV6-2/TRBV6-3
J: TRBJ1-1

CDR3: CASSLASGGLTDTQYF
V: TRBV11-2
J: TRBJ2-3

CDR3: CASSPVRRPYEQYF
V: TRBV28
J: TRBJ2-7

CDR3: CASSLESGGTEAFF
V: TRBV7-2
J: TRBJ1-1

CDR3: CASSLGTGLFLTF
V: TRBV7-2
J: TRBJ2-6

CDR3: CASSEVGDFNYGYTF
V: TRBV2
J: TRBJ1-2

CDR3: CAWNGGQSYGYTF
V: TRBV30
J: TRBJ1-2

CDR3: CASSYSASGAGELFF
V: TRBV6-2/TRBV6-3
J: TRBJ2-2

CDR3: CASSFTPGQLPKGTDTQYF
V: TRBV5-1
J: TRBJ2-3

CDR3: CASSLEAGIPTGELFF
V: TRBV5-1
J: TRBJ2-2

CDR3: CASSVGHRNSGANVLTF
V: TRBV7-2
J: TRBJ2-6

CDR3: CASSLGGRVSYEQYF
V: TRBV5-4
J: TRBJ2-7

CDR3: CASSYPDRTVRSGANVLTF
V: TRBV6-2/TRBV6-3
J: TRBJ2-6

CDR3: CASRTGTGEFF
V: TRBV27
J: TRBJ2-1

CDR3: CASSHSIGDRAGNTIYF
V: TRBV13
J: TRBJ1-3

CDR3: CASSQQLTGDEKLFF
V: TRBV4-1
J: TRBJ1-4

CDR3: CASSLRQGLGETQYF
V: TRBV7-2
J: TRBJ2-5